These 19 T cell receptor beta chains share one sample of origin, sequenced in a study of post-analysis software for immune sequencing data (dated by TCRdb to 2015 to 2017). Read against the paper, the sample's time point label means: second blood draw from one MS patient after hematopoietic stem cell transplantation. The library was built by means of PCR. Instrument on record: Illumina HiSeq 2500. To reduce PCR and sequencing biases, unique molecular identifiers were built into the TCR beta cDNA libraries. TCRdb applied fastp at Q25 and MiXCR to the public reads, then kept only in-frame beta chains. Rows are combined by CDR3 protein, so each entry shows the most common genes and DNA. The sample has 150,000 to 200,000 distinct CDR3 sequences on record, 30% to 45% of them singletons. The biggest ten clones account for roughly 28% of the sample. Sequences were derived from blood, sampled after autologous hematopoietic stem cell transplantation. The receptors come from a girl under 18 with multiple sclerosis. Donor details come from another sample of the same person, matched by shared clones.

The rearrangement links TRBV5-1 to TRBJ2-4, with 12 bases identical to TRBD2. The closer fit of TRBJ2-5 to the DNA end suggests the J call may be wrong. The germline V gene encodes CDR1 SGHRS and CDR2 YFSETQ. This CDR3 has 19 amino acids. The CDR3 DNA is TGCGCCAGCAGCCTATACCCGGAACTAGCGGGAGGTTTTACGGAGACCCAGTACTTC. This sequence encodes CASSLYPELAGGFTETQYF.

The rearrangement links TRBV5-1 to TRBJ2-7; 11 bases fit TRBD2. The junction had 6 bases not matched to a gene; V was cut back by 4 bases and J by 6 bases. Germline CDR1 is SGHRS and CDR2 is YFSETQ. This CDR3 contains 14 residues. CDR3 in DNA: TGCGCCAGCAGCCGGCTAGCGGGAGGTATCGAGCAGTACTTC. It encodes CASSRLAGGIEQYF.

This clonotype was counted a few times. This CDR3 reads CASSLDGGAPYEQYF. In nucleotides, the CDR3 is TGTGCCAGCAGCTTAGATGGGGGGGCCCCCTACGAGCAGTACTTC. The V gene is TRBV7-2, the J gene TRBJ2-7, with D possibly being TRBD2 (7 bases). The CDR3 has 15 amino acids. Germline assignment: CDR1 SGHTA and CDR2 FQGNSA. Trimming shortened V by 1 base and J by 2 bases, and 12 bases separated the two germline ends.

The chain has TRBV3-1 and TRBJ2-3, with 13 bases identical to TRBD2. The CDR3 sequence is 18 residues long. Trimming removed 5 bases from V and 4 bases from J; junction bases left unmatched: 12. Germline lookup yields CDR1 LGHDT and CDR2 YNNKEL (reference sequence). CDR3 nucleotide sequence: TGTGCCAGCAGCGTCGGGACTAGCGGGGATATGATACCAGATACGCAGTATTTT. Translated, it gives CASSVGTSGDMIPDTQYF.

This clonotype was recorded a few times. The chain links TRBV29-1 to TRBJ2-7; D tentatively fits TRBD1 or TRBD2 (5 bases each). The V gene's germline CDR1 is SQVTM and CDR2 ANQGSEA. Trimming shortened V by 3 bases and J by 10 bases, and 19 bases separated the two germline ends. This CDR3 has 13 residues. CDR3 in amino acids: CSVETGPQEAQYF. The CDR3 DNA is TGCAGCGTTGAGACGGGACCGCAAGAGGCCCAGTACTTC.

V gene TRBV9 combines with J gene TRBJ1-1; D remains unclear. Germline assignment: CDR1 SGDLS and CDR2 YYNGEE. There are 12 residues in the CDR3. V was cut by 4 bases and J by 2 bases, with 6 bases left in between. CDR3 protein: CASSQDNTEAFF. The CDR3 coding sequence is TGTGCCAGCAGCCAAGATAACACTGAAGCTTTCTTT.

This clonotype was seen more than once but under ten times. The CDR3 bases are TGTGCCAGCAGTTTATCTTATAGCAATCAGCCCCAGCATTTT. It yields the protein CASSLSYSNQPQHF. This chain uses TRBV12-3 or TRBV12-4 with TRBJ1-5; no firm D call. V was pared by 2 bases and J by 0 bases, with 5 bases between. The CDR3 spans 14 residues.

This clonotype was counted a few times. The CDR3 loop reads CASSLGGDRGASGELFF. As DNA, the CDR3 is TGTGCCAGCAGCTTAGGGGGGGACAGGGGCGCCTCCGGGGAGCTGTTTTTT. V usage is TRBV7-3 and J usage is TRBJ2-2, with 10 bases matching TRBD1. This CDR3 region has 17 residues. Germline V gene sequence: CDR1 SGHTA, CDR2 FQGTGA. With 2 bases clipped from V and 6 bases from J, the junction kept 9 bases outside the gene matches. Together with reference TRBV7-3 and TRBJ2-2, the CDR3 gives the full variable domain: GAGVSQTPSNKVTEKGKYVELRCDPISGHTALYWYRQSLGQGPEFLIYFQGTGAADDSGLPNDRFFAVRPEGSVSTLKIQRTERGDSAVYLCASSLGGDRGASGELFFGEGSRLTVL.

The chain recombines TRBV28 with TRBJ2-1; 8 bases line up with TRBD1. This CDR3 contains 16 residues. Germline V gene lookup returns CDR1 MDHEN and CDR2 SYDVKM. With 3 bases clipped from V and 5 bases from J, the junction kept 9 bases outside the gene matches. The CDR3 loop is CASSLPMDRAHNEQFF. DNA of the CDR3: TGTGCCAGCAGTTTGCCAATGGACAGGGCCCACAATGAGCAGTTCTTC.

This clonotype was counted only a few times. V gene TRBV27 combines with J gene TRBJ2-7; TRBD2 might be the D (5 bases). The CDR3 consists of 15 residues. The V and J ends lost 4 bases and 2 bases respectively, with 15 bases between them. Germline lookup yields CDR1 MNHEY and CDR2 SMNVEV (reference sequence). The CDR3 loop is CASSYNEGRAYEQYF. CDR3 sequence (DNA): TGTGCCAGCAGTTATAATGAGGGCAGAGCCTACGAGCAGTACTTC.

This clonotype was counted a few times. V gene TRBV3-1 combines with J gene TRBJ2-7; D may correspond to TRBD1 or TRBD2 (6 bases each). The CDR3 totals 16 residues. CDR1 and CDR2 (germline): LGHDT, YNNKEL (reference sequence). V lost 4 bases and J 3 bases, leaving 19 bases between the germline ends. CDR3 region: CASSLERARGGYEQYF. DNA for the CDR3: TGTGCCAGCAGCCTCGAGCGGGCACGAGGGGGCTACGAGCAGTACTTC.

This clonotype was counted many times. The chain employs TRBV6-2 or TRBV6-3 and TRBJ2-1, with TRBD1 as a possible D gene (6 bases). Per germline, CDR1 MNHEY and CDR2 SVGEGT. The CDR3 loop spans 14 amino acids. V was shortened by 5 bases and J by 4 bases, with 12 bases between the two germline ends. The CDR3 protein is CASSRDRNYNEQFF. DNA for the CDR3: TGTGCCAGCAGTCGAGACAGGAATTACAATGAGCAGTTCTTC.

The sample holds many counts of this clonotype. The chain recombines TRBV10-3 with TRBJ2-1; 7 bases map to TRBD2. Trimming removed 0 bases from V and 4 bases from J; junction bases left unmatched: 6. CDR3 length: 16 residues. From germline, CDR1 is ENHRY and CDR2 SYGVKD. The CDR3 DNA is TGTGCCATCAGTGAGTCCATGGCGGGGGAATACAATGAGCAGTTCTTC. Its protein product is CAISESMAGEYNEQFF.

V gene TRBV20-1 combines with J gene TRBJ2-5; D might be TRBD1 or TRBD2, each matching 5 bases. The germline V and J ends were trimmed by 6 bases and 0 bases, with 11 bases remaining between them. The germline V gene has CDR1 DFQATT and CDR2 SNEGSKA (reference sequence). This CDR3 comprises 13 residues. CDR3: CSAYGTYQETQYF. DNA for the CDR3: TGCAGTGCCTATGGGACCTACCAAGAGACCCAGTACTTC.

The chain recombines TRBV5-1 with TRBJ2-5; TRBD2 matches at 11 bases. This CDR3 spans 18 amino acids. Trimming took 1 base from V and 5 from J; bases not matched to a gene: 13. In germline, CDR1 is SGHRS, CDR2 YFSETQ. CDR3: CASSLLKTTSGVGETQYF. In DNA form, the CDR3 reads TGCGCCAGCAGCTTGTTGAAGACGACTAGCGGGGTAGGGGAGACCCAGTACTTC.

In this sample, this clonotype turned up a few times. V is TRBV6-5 and J is TRBJ2-6; 8 bases are a match to TRBD1. J was trimmed by 0 bases and V by 8 bases; bases with no gene match: 6. The CDR3 spans 16 residues. Germline lookup yields CDR1 MNHEY and CDR2 SVGAGI. The CDR3 loop reads CASGQGVISGANVLTF. As DNA, the CDR3 is TGTGCCAGCGGACAGGGCGTTATCTCTGGGGCCAACGTCCTGACTTTC.

This clonotype was seen repeatedly, ten times or more. The chain carries TRBV7-6 and TRBJ2-1; D not resolved. This CDR3 is built from 13 residues. Trimming stripped 0 bases from V and 6 bases from J, with 6 bases between. Germline CDR1 reads SGHVS; CDR2 reads FNYEAQ. In DNA form, the CDR3 reads TGTGCCAGCAGCTTAGCCCTAGGCAATGAGCAGTTCTTC. Translation: CASSLALGNEQFF.

The V and J genes are TRBV11-2 and TRBJ2-1, with D possibly being TRBD1 (5 bases). CDR3 size: 16 residues. Between the trimmed V and J ends, which lost 4 bases and 3 bases, there was a span of 16 bases. Germline V gives CDR1 SGHAT, CDR2 FQNNGV. The CDR3 DNA follows: TGTGCCAGCAGCTCCCCACAGGAATCGTACTACAATGAGCAGTTCTTC. Protein: CASSSPQESYYNEQFF. Complete variable domain (other parts from reference TRBV11-2 and TRBJ2-1): EAGVAQSPRYKIIEKRQSVAFWCNPISGHATLYWYQQILGQGPKLLIQFQNNGVVDDSQLPKDRFSAERLKGVDSTLKIQPAKLEDSAVYLCASSSPQESYYNEQFFGPGTRLTVL.

This sequence joins TRBV5-6 and TRBJ2-5; 10 bases line up with TRBD1. The CDR3 has 15 residues. Germline V gene lookup returns CDR1 SGHDT and CDR2 YYEEEE. The V and J ends lost 2 bases and 2 bases, in that order; junction bases with no gene match: 3. The CDR3 loop reads CASSFPDRGQETQYF. CDR3 in DNA: TGTGCCAGCAGCTTTCCGGACAGGGGGCAAGAGACCCAGTACTTC. The variable domain in full, with the rest retrieved from reference TRBV5-6 and TRBJ2-5, is DAGVTQSPTHLIKTRGQQVTLRCSPKSGHDTVSWYQQALGQGPQFIFQYYEEEERQRGNFPDRFSGHQFPNYSSELNVNALLLGDSALYLCASSFPDRGQETQYFGPGTRLLVL.